This T cell receptor (beta chain) was sequenced for a study of radiotherapy plus CTLA-4 blockade in lung cancer. TCRdb's copy holds only in-frame clones and misses some; the assay was immunoSEQ multiplex PCR. The sample includes tens of thousands of clones, roughly four fifths of them seen just once. Trimming removed 3 bases from V and 4 bases from J, with 9 bases in between. The germline CDR1 and CDR2 sequences are MDHEN and SYDVKM. The CDR3 is 14 amino acids. A word on this clone: Its antigen is not known.

Overall study findings and caveats: Among blood TCR repertoires after radiotherapy plus ipilimumab, tumor-derived clones expanded.

Specimen: peripheral blood, collected from a patient treated with radiotherapy plus ipilimumab. This receptor was obtained from a human donor with non-small cell lung cancer who had stable disease on radiotherapy plus ipilimumab. This chain links TRBV28 with TRBJ1-4; D uncertain. CDR3 sequence (DNA): TGTGCCAGCAGTTTTGGAGGAAATAATGAAAAACTGTTTTTT. Its protein product is CASSFGGNNEKLFF.